What follows are 14 T cell receptor beta chains derived from one specimen sequenced in a study of T cell responses to AZD1222 COVID-19 vaccine. Repertoires were generated with immunoSEQ multiplex PCR, while TCRdb's copy carries only in-frame clones and drops some. The sample lists about 120,000 clones; approximately 89% were seen once. The source material was peripheral blood, sampled on day 0 of AZD1222 vaccination. Every receptor here comes from an adult in good health.

This clone was seen just once. The chain couples TRBV5-4 to TRBJ1-2; D call uncertain. CDR1 is SGHNT and CDR2 is YYREEE in the germline V gene (reference sequence). Trimming pared 4 bases from V and 2 bases from J, leaving 9 bases between. The CDR3 contains 13 residues. CDR3 coding DNA: TGTGCCAGCAGCCCTAAACTGAACTATGGCTACACCTTC. Protein: CASSPKLNYGYTF.

The V gene is TRBV27, the J gene TRBJ2-3; 7 bases match TRBD2. Germline-derived CDR1 and CDR2 are MNHEY and SMNVEV (reference sequence). The CDR3 is made up of 14 amino acids. Trimming cost V 5 bases and J 1 base; bases outside gene matches: 3. The CDR3, as DNA: TGTGCCAGCAGTGTAAGCGGGGGCACAGATACGCAGTATTTT. It codes for CASSVSGGTDTQYF.

The chain links TRBV6-1 to TRBJ1-3; TRBD1 might be the D (5 bases). V was shortened by 0 bases and J by 0 bases, with 6 bases between the two germline ends. The CDR3 totals 15 residues. Germline lookup yields CDR1 MNHNS and CDR2 SASEGT. The CDR3 loop reads CASSEAGTSGNTIYF. The CDR3, as DNA: TGTGCCAGCAGTGAAGCGGGGACCTCTGGAAACACCATATATTTT.

V and J are TRBV4-2 and TRBJ1-3, with D possibly being TRBD1 (5 bases). V lost 0 bases, J lost 0 bases, and 18 bases lay in between. Germline values: CDR1 LGHNA, CDR2 YNFKEQ. This CDR3 spans 19 amino acids. The CDR3 is CASSQEGARSASSGNTIYF. The CDR3 DNA reads as TGTGCCAGCAGCCAAGAAGGGGCCAGGTCGGCGAGCTCTGGAAACACCATATATTTT.

The V and J genes are TRBV9 and TRBJ1-3; 7 bases line up with TRBD1. The CDR3 length is 12 residues. V lost 4 bases and J lost 8; bases outside the gene matches: 3. Germline values: CDR1 SGDLS, CDR2 YYNGEE. For the CDR3, the DNA is TGTGCCAGCAGCCAGGGGGGGGACACCATATATTTT. Protein: CASSQGGDTIYF.

This clone was found once. This may be a read error: a much more frequent sequence differs by one nucleotide. This chain links TRBV27 with TRBJ2-7; D is unresolved. Trimming removed 3 bases from V and 4 bases from J, with 4 bases in between. CDR1 is MNHEY, CDR2 SMNVEV, per germline (reference sequence). CDR3 length: 11 amino acids. The CDR3, as DNA: TGTGCCAGCAGTTTCTTATACGAGCAGTACTTC. This translates into CASSFLYEQYF.

This chain's CDR3 is CASSTGNYGYTF. The CDR3 DNA follows: TGTGCCAGCAGCACAGGGAACTATGGCTACACCTTC. The chain uses TRBV27 and TRBJ1-2; D is perhaps TRBD1 (6 bases). The CDR3 is 12 amino acids. Germline V CDR1 and CDR2: MNHEY, SMNVEV (reference sequence). Trimming removed 6 bases at V and 2 bases at J, with 7 bases between.

The chain uses TRBV5-4 and TRBJ1-2; tentative D call: TRBD1 (5 bases). Germline V lookup: CDR1 SGHNT, CDR2 YYREEE (reference sequence). Trimming took 4 bases from V and 4 from J, leaving 14 bases between them. This CDR3 has 14 residues. The CDR3 protein is CASSQGRQTYGYTF. Written as DNA, the CDR3 is TGTGCCAGCAGCCAGGGACGGCAGACCTATGGCTACACCTTC.

The chain links TRBV7-9 to TRBJ2-2, with 10 nucleotides matching TRBD2. This CDR3 contains 16 residues. CDR1 and CDR2 (germline): SEHNR, FQNEAQ (reference sequence). Germline trimming cut 4 bases from V and 6 bases from J; bases unmatched to any gene: 8. In DNA form, the CDR3 reads TGTGCCAGCAGCTCAGCGGGGGGGCGTGTCGCCGGGGAGCTGTTTTTT. Its translation: CASSSAGGRVAGELFF.

The V gene is TRBV5-1, the J gene TRBJ2-3; 9 positions agree with TRBD1. The length of the CDR3 is 17 residues. CDR1 and CDR2 (germline): SGHRS, YFSETQ. Trimming took 1 base from V and 6 from J; bases not matched to a gene: 12. The CDR3 DNA is TGCGCCAGCAGCTTGCCTCCCGGGACAGGGAGCCGTGATACGCAGTATTTT. Translating gives CASSLPPGTGSRDTQYF.

Written as DNA, the CDR3 is TGTGCCAACAAGTGGGGGGAGGGACCCTCCTACGAGCAGTACTTC. It specifies CANKWGEGPSYEQYF. The V call is TRBV6-4, the J call TRBJ2-7; 7 bases are a match to TRBD2. This CDR3 region has 15 residues. Per germline, CDR1 MRHNA and CDR2 SNTAGT. J gave up 0 bases and V 10 bases, and 12 bases lay outside the gene matches.

The rearrangement links TRBV3-1 (or the pseudogene TRBV3-2) to TRBJ1-1, with a tentative D call TRBD1 (5 bases). Trimming shortened V by 0 bases and J by 4 bases, and 9 bases separated the two germline ends. The CDR3 length is 14 residues. Germline-derived CDR1 and CDR2 are LGHDT and YNNKEL (reference sequence). CDR3: CASSQDIGATEAFF. CDR3 sequence (DNA): TGTGCCAGCAGCCAAGATATAGGGGCCACTGAAGCTTTCTTT.

Only one count was recorded for this clone. The genes are TRBV7-6 and TRBJ2-6; D perhaps matches TRBD1 (5 bases). The CDR3 totals 16 residues. CDR1 and CDR2 from the germline V gene are SGHVS and FNYEAQ. Trimming took off 5 bases at V and 0 bases at J, with 11 bases between the two ends. The CDR3 here is CASSLQGHSGANVLTF. The CDR3, as DNA: TGTGCCAGCAGCCTGCAGGGCCACTCTGGGGCCAACGTCCTGACTTTC.

The chain is built from TRBV7-9 and TRBJ2-5; unclear D gene. The CDR3 runs to 17 residues. The ends were cut back, 2 bases at V and 2 bases at J, with 18 bases in the middle. CDR1 SEHNR and CDR2 FQNEAQ come from the germline V gene (reference sequence). The CDR3 spells CASSLLRLIGRQETQYF. The CDR3 bases are TGTGCCAGCAGCTTACTACGTCTGATCGGGCGACAAGAGACCCAGTACTTC.